A single sample gave rise to the 19 T cell receptor beta chains below, sequenced in a study of blood T cell repertoires in COVID-19. Profiling relied on immunoSEQ multiplex PCR, and the TCRdb table lists in-frame clones only, not all of them. The sample yields about 190,000 clones, around nine tenths seen once. Sequencing used peripheral blood. The source is a man between 18 and 35 years old with active or convalescent COVID-19.

This rearrangement joins TRBV6-6 to TRBJ2-3; D call uncertain. Trimming took off 5 bases at V and 1 base at J, with 7 bases between the two ends. This CDR3 contains 13 residues. Germline V gene data show CDR1 as MNHNY and CDR2 as SVGAGI (reference sequence). The DNA of the CDR3 is TGTGCCAGCAGTATAGTGGGCACAGATACGCAGTATTTT. This gives the protein CASSIVGTDTQYF.

The chain has TRBV6-1 and TRBJ2-1; 9 bases match TRBD2. The junction had 5 bases not matched to a gene; V was cut back by 0 bases and J by 8 bases. The CDR3 has 15 residues. Germline V lookup: CDR1 MNHNS, CDR2 SASEGT. As DNA, the CDR3 is TGTGCCAGCAGTGAAGCCTTGCGGGGGGGAGATGAGCAGTTCTTC. This translates into CASSEALRGGDEQFF.

The chain has TRBV28 and TRBJ1-2; possible D gene TRBD1, 5 bases. Germline V gene lookup returns CDR1 MDHEN and CDR2 SYDVKM. This CDR3 is 13 amino acids long. Trimming took off 6 bases at V and 2 bases at J, with 10 bases between the two ends. CDR3 DNA: TGTGCCAGCAGGGTGACAGCGAACTATGGCTACACCTTC. Its protein product is CASRVTANYGYTF.

The chain joins TRBV10-3 to TRBJ2-4; weak D call: TRBD1 (6 bases). Trimming stripped 2 bases from V and 6 bases from J, with 11 bases between. Germline CDR1 is ENHRY and CDR2 is SYGVKD. This CDR3 has 14 residues. The CDR3, as DNA: TGTGCCATCAGTGAGCCAAAACAGGGAAACATTCAGTACTTC. Encoded protein: CAISEPKQGNIQYF.

The chain carries TRBV3-1 (or the pseudogene TRBV3-2) and TRBJ2-3; D not resolved. Trimming removed 1 base from V and 4 bases from J, with 9 bases in between. CDR1 and CDR2 from the germline V gene are LGHDT and YNNKEL (reference sequence). CDR3 size: 14 residues. Written as DNA, the CDR3 is TGTGCCAGCAGCCAAGCTATTTTTTCAGATACGCAGTATTTT. Translation: CASSQAIFSDTQYF.

This chain joins TRBV18 and TRBJ1-2, with unresolved D. Per the germline V gene, CDR1 is KGHSH and CDR2 is LQKENI. This CDR3 is 13 amino acids long. With 2 bases removed from V and 5 bases from J, the gap between germline ends came to 9 bases. The CDR3 sequence: CASSPGPGYGYTF. DNA for the CDR3: TGTGCCAGCTCACCAGGGCCAGGATATGGCTACACCTTC.

This clone was recorded once. This rearrangement joins TRBV3-1 (or the pseudogene TRBV3-2) to TRBJ2-7, with 8 bases fitting TRBD2. With V trimmed by 1 base and J by 2 bases, 7 bases remained unmatched. Germline V lookup: CDR1 LGHDT, CDR2 YNNKEL (reference sequence). The CDR3 covers 16 residues. CDR3 DNA sequence: TGTGCCAGCAGCCAAGGCCGACTAGCGACACCCTACGAGCAGTACTTC. This codes for CASSQGRLATPYEQYF.

This chain connects TRBV12-5 to TRBJ1-1; D remains unclear. The germline gives CDR1 LGHNT, CDR2 FRNRAP. This CDR3 spans 13 amino acids. V lost 6 bases to trimming and J lost 6 bases, with 14 bases between them. CDR3 DNA sequence: TGTGCTAGTGGCTCTATGGTTTACGCTGAAGCTTTCTTT. Its translation: CASGSMVYAEAFF.

The rearrangement uses TRBV5-3 and TRBJ1-5; D gene ambiguous. TRBV5-3 is assigned to the ORF class and has an uncertain function. Trimming pared 2 bases from V and 9 bases from J, leaving 15 bases between. This CDR3 is built from 14 residues. CDR3 sequence (DNA): TGTGCCAGAAGCTTAAACTGGATTACGGGGCCCCAGCATTTT. Amino acid sequence: CARSLNWITGPQHF.

In nucleotides, the CDR3 is TGTGCCAGCAGTGATTGGGCCATCGGGGAGCTGTTTTTT. Its protein product is CASSDWAIGELFF. The J gene is TRBJ2-2, the V gene TRBV6-1; D gene uncertain. The CDR3 extends over 13 amino acids. Germline-derived CDR1 and CDR2 are MNHNS and SASEGT. V dropped 3 bases and J dropped 7 bases, with 9 bases sitting between them.

In this sample, this clone turned up a few times. The rearrangement joins TRBV7-2 to TRBJ1-1; D possibly corresponds to TRBD1 (5 bases). The CDR3 is made up of 15 amino acids. The V gene's germline CDR1 is SGHTA and CDR2 FQGNSA. The V end was cut by 5 bases, the J end by 5 bases, with 18 bases between. The CDR3 loop is CASSPEAGYYTEAFF. The CDR3 nucleotides are TGTGCCAGCAGCCCCGAGGCAGGGTATTATACTGAAGCTTTCTTT.

The V call is TRBV19, the J call TRBJ2-7, with D perhaps TRBD1 (6 bases). This CDR3 region has 15 residues. The germline gives CDR1 LNHDA, CDR2 SQIVND (reference sequence). Trimming pared 3 bases from V and 1 base from J, leaving 13 bases between. CDR3 in amino acids: CASSMHRDGSYEQYF. In nucleotides, the CDR3 is TGTGCCAGTAGTATGCACAGGGACGGGTCCTACGAGCAGTACTTC.

With respect to this clone: At one end, the junction sequence differs from germline, possibly due to a read error. V and J are TRBV12-3 or TRBV12-4 and TRBJ1-2, with 9 positions matching TRBD1. The CDR3 contains 12 residues. CDR3 DNA: TGTGCCAGCAGTCTTTCGGGACAGGGTAGTTTCTTC. Encoded protein: CASSLSGQGSFF.

This chain links TRBV4-2 with TRBJ2-6; possibly TRBD2 for D (6 bases). The length of the CDR3 is 17 residues. Germline V CDR1 and CDR2: LGHNA, YNFKEQ. V dropped 6 bases and J dropped 3 bases, with 18 bases sitting between them. In DNA form, the CDR3 reads TGTGCCAGCAGACGGGACTGGACTCCTGGTGGGGCCAACGTCCTGACTTTC. Its translation: CASRRDWTPGGANVLTF.

This clone was observed a single time. Different DNA sequences within this sample yield the same CDR3. The chain employs TRBV30 and TRBJ1-5; D is possibly TRBD1 (6 bases). Deletions cut 5 bases from V and 3 bases from J, with 8 bases between. CDR1 and CDR2 from the germline V gene are GTSNPN and SVGIG (reference sequence). CDR3 size: 12 residues. The CDR3 coding sequence is TGTGCCTGGGGACAGTCCAATCAGCCCCAGCATTTT. This encodes CAWGQSNQPQHF.

The chain is built from TRBV27 and TRBJ2-3, with 10 bases that match TRBD2. Per the germline V gene, CDR1 is MNHEY and CDR2 is SMNVEV (reference sequence). V was clipped by 5 bases and J by 2 bases; unmatched bases: 19. CDR3 size: 20 residues. CDR3 nucleotides: TGTGCCAGCAGTGTCGGACTAGCGGCCCGTGATTGGTCCCCCACAGATACGCAGTATTTT. This encodes CASSVGLAARDWSPTDTQYF.

This chain links TRBV5-4 with TRBJ1-1; weak D call: TRBD1 (5 bases). Germline-derived CDR1 and CDR2 are SGHNT and YYREEE (reference sequence). V gave up 2 bases and J gave up 1 base, with 12 bases separating them. CDR3 length: 15 residues. DNA for the CDR3: TGTGCCAGCAGCTTCCTCAAGGGGCCGAACACTGAAGCTTTCTTT. It encodes CASSFLKGPNTEAFF.

The rearrangement joins TRBV19 to TRBJ2-3; 7 nucleotides match TRBD2. Trimming took 3 bases from V and 0 from J; bases not matched to a gene: 6. Germline CDR1 LNHDA, CDR2 SQIVND (reference sequence). This CDR3 is 16 amino acids long. The CDR3 DNA follows: TGTGCCAGTAGTATCGCGTACGGGGGGAGCACAGATACGCAGTATTTT. Translating gives CASSIAYGGSTDTQYF.

V is TRBV30 and J is TRBJ2-1; D perhaps matches TRBD1 (5 bases). CDR3 length equals 12 residues. The V end was cut by 3 bases, the J end by 8 bases, with 11 bases between. Germline CDR1 reads GTSNPN; CDR2 reads SVGIG (reference sequence). This CDR3 is CAWRQTGDEQFF. CDR3 DNA sequence: TGTGCCTGGAGACAAACAGGCGATGAGCAGTTCTTC.